A selection of T cell receptor beta chains follows, all from one sample in a study of shared clonotypes between healthy human individuals. Data came from immunoSEQ multiplex PCR; TCRdb stores just in-frame clones and leaves some out. The data show approximately 2.5 million clones, 90% to 95% seen once. Sequenced sample: naive CD4+ T cells from PBMCs. The receptors originated from a man aged 18 to 29 in good health. Some clones in this sample may be carry-over from other donors' samples. Both conserved end residues are part of each CDR3. Expanded clones get a size class; other rows say once, few or many, or leave the size out.

size	V	CDR3
-	TRBV29-1	CSVIPLLERSGNEQFF
once	TRBV18	CASSPQIGSLNTGELFF
-	TRBV6-6	CASSLDRGRMGTEAFF
-	TRBV12-5	CASGLAAENIQYF
-	TRBV7-3	CASSLGLAIYNEQFF
-	TRBV27	CASSIHRVETQYF
-	TRBV4-3	CASSPQGVGETQYF
once	TRBV19	CASSLSQASRVQYF
-	TRBV2	CASTSGTGNYGYTF
-	TRBV5-1	CASSRKTGPNTEAFF
-	TRBV7-7	CASSQGGGTQYF
-	TRBV14	CASSQWTGTSGNTIYF
-	TRBV29-1	CSVARNNEQFF
-	TRBV11-2	CASSLYRVRAFF
-	TRBV9	CAVSPPGAGGYTF
once	TRBV28	CASSLLSRPNNYGYTF
-	TRBV5-1	CASRLTQRETQYF
-	TRBV4-1	CASSQGVTGNPYEQYF
-	TRBV4-2	CASSQAGGRGDSYEQYF
-	TRBV2	CASSEQISGANVLTF
-	TRBV25-1	CASSEGGRSYGYTF
-	TRBV30	CAWSGPAGLVSPLHF
-	TRBV28	CASSPGNRVLGQPQHF
-	TRBV19	CASSIGLAGAGETQYF
-	TRBV10-3	CAISERQGGDTEAFF
-	TRBV5-1	CASSSAGQGSYEQYF
-	TRBV11-2	CASSLGRSLNTEAFF
-	TRBV11-2	CASSPPAGGDNEQFF
-	TRBV2	CASTRTLYNEQFF
-	TRBV19	CASSIGGQETQYF
-	TRBV7-2	CASSLIGNYGYTF
-	TRBV7-9	CASSRTQGFLEQYF
-	TRBV9	CASTEAGHGYTF
-	TRBV30	CAWSRNFQPQHF
-	TRBV30	CAWSPGDNSPLHF
-	TRBV7-9	CASSSQGGGEQYF
-	TRBV25-1	CASRRTGGYYGYTF
once	TRBV7-9	CASSLAPGQGSETQYF
-	TRBV2	CASSLILAGGETQYF
once	TRBV6-5	CASSSGTRGAFF
-	TRBV28	CASSRLQGAGTGELFF
-	TRBV28	CASSLFQEQFF
once	TRBV6-6	CASSPTGGQGYTF
-	TRBV29-1	CSVSLGSEAFF
-	TRBV5-1	CASNGQWNTEAFF
-	TRBV5-8	CASSFERDRTDTQYF
once	TRBV20-1	CSATDYEQYF
few	TRBV5-6	CASSLGQNYGYTF
-	TRBV18	CASSPPAQTNTEAFF
-	TRBV18	CASSADRAGYEQYF
-	TRBV28	CASRGQNQPQHF
few	TRBV7-9	CASSLTEGNTIYF
-	TRBV5-1	CASSLGSGTTYEQYF
-	TRBV18	CASSPTGDARNHGYTF
-	TRBV28	CASNLFSGGEGTIYF
-	TRBV7-3	CASSSLGQGSDEQFF
-	TRBV21-1	CASSKAVSVRLSAGELFF
-	TRBV4-1	CASSQVQGARNYGYTF